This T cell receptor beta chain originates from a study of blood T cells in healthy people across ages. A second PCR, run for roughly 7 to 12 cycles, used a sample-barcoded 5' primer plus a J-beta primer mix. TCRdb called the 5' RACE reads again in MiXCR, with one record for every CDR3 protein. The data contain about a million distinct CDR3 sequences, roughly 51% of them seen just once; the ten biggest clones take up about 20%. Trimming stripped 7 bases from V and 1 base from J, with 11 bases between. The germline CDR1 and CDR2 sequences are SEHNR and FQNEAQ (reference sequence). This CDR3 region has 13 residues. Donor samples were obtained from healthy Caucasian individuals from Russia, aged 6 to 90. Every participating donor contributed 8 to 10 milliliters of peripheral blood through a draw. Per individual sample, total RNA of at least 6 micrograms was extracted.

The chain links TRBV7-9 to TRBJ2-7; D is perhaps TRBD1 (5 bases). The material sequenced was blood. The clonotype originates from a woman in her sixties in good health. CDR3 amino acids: CASTADTSYEQYF. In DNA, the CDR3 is TGTGCCAGCACCGCGGACACTTCCTACGAGCAGTACTTC.